This TCR beta chain was captured by sequencing in a study of cytomegalovirus exposure and HLA in healthy donors (dated by TCRdb to the late 2010s). At the level of the whole study: An earlier analysis of roughly 500 of the donors reported over 250 Gb of sequence data and 117 million unique TCR beta sequences obtained from 180 million or so T cells. Roughly 300 gigabases of sequencing data and approximately 92 million unique TCR sequences made up an early release that covered 640 HLA-typed donors. Among the roughly 400 genotyped donors, around 81% belonged to the genetic ancestry cluster associated with self-reported Caucasian donors. The study aimed to test whether cataloging public T cell receptors could reveal signatures of past pathogen exposure. The study used immunosequencing to profile the T cell repertoires of more than 650 subjects and linked those repertoires to cytomegalovirus serostatus. In addition to the first cohort of roughly 670 subjects, a separate validation cohort of 130 or so different subjects was used. To predict cytomegalovirus infection status, the study brought together high-throughput TCR immunosequencing, statistical association of individual TCRs with disease status, and machine learning. To study patterns of TCR occurrence, a later analysis re-analyzed previously published TCR beta repertoires from under 750 donors and added high-resolution HLA genotyping. In the later analysis, no new phenotypic data were used to find candidate immune exposures; instead, reliance was placed on TCR beta sequences and their occurrence across donors. An earlier analysis of around 640 of the donors used high-throughput TCR beta sequencing to judge whether each TCR beta V gene segment behaved as functional or pseudogenic. Donor age, sex, ethnicity and CMV serostatus were compiled alongside the repertoire data. A later genetic analysis used genome-wide SNP genotypes for about three fifths of the roughly 700 donors, treating that subset as a discovery cohort. Every repertoire in the discovery cohort had been generated on one and the same sequencing platform. Both class I and class II loci were covered by HLA typing, at four-digit resolution. Typing coverage differed by locus: A, B, C, DRB1 and DQB1 were typed in about 620-630 donors, DQA1 in about 560, DPA1 in 600 to 610, and DPB1 in about 450. Five DR-DQ haplotypes were handled as single units for association and clustering because linkage in the cohort was strong. On average, around 240,000 unique TCR beta nucleotide sequences were sequenced per donor among some 420 genotyped donors of the cohort, with roughly 20% of those sequences being non-productive.

Library preparation used the immunoSEQ multiplex PCR assay. For the multiplex PCR, a mixture combining 60 forward primers for TCR Vbeta segments and 13 reverse primers for TCR Jbeta segments was used. The CDR3 region of rearranged TCR beta genes was amplified from genomic DNA with a multiplex PCR assay. Amplified TCR beta libraries were sequenced as 87-base-pair reads on the Illumina HiSeq System. As for the authors' bioinformatics: Across the 700 or so repertoires, a later analysis counted around 80 million unique TCR beta chains, roughly 11 million of which were shared by at least two donors. To remove PCR and sequencing errors, raw reads were error-corrected and collapsed into unique sequences using a nearest-neighbor algorithm that merged closely related sequences. V, D and J gene segments were assigned by aligning CDR3 sequences to IMGT reference sequences. For a sequence to be retained, a match of at least six nucleotides was required to both a V gene segment and a J gene segment. A rearrangement counted as productive if the CDR3 had no stop codons and remained in frame with V and J, and every other rearrangement counted as non-productive. CDR3 was defined by IMGT convention, running from the second conserved V-encoded cysteine to the conserved J-encoded phenylalanine. The earlier analysis of about 640 of the donors excluded any sequence lacking an unambiguous match to a single V gene segment. An earlier analysis of roughly 590 of the donors called V segments functional above 56.7% productive rearrangements and segregating when the between-donor standard deviation exceeded 5%. A statistical classification framework was developed to diagnose cytomegalovirus status using the catalog of TCR beta chain sequences. In a later analysis, V and J genes were assigned by comparing TCR nucleotide sequences against IMGT/GENE-DB human TR gene sequences. The TCRdist pipeline was used in a later analysis to assign CDR3 sequences and most-parsimonious VDJ recombination scenarios. A later analysis defined each TCR beta chain by its CDR3 amino acid sequence plus V-gene family, and excluded reads lacking a unique V-gene family. A later analysis removed several hundred highly shared, low-generation-probability nucleotide sequences to deal with suspected cross-contamination and a sequencing artifact. For each public chain, a later analysis derived a clonal expansion index from normalized ranks of inferred template counts within each repertoire. A later analysis computed generation probabilities with a VDJ recombination model fitted to out-of-frame rearrangements, and checked the results against IGoR. Hypergeometric tests were used in a later analysis to score TCR-TCR, TCR-HLA and TCR-CMV co-occurrence, with a repertoire-size bias correction applied to the TCR pairs. A later analysis estimated false discovery rates by permuting HLA or CMV assignments 20 times. In a later analysis, co-occurring TCRs were grouped using DBSCAN, with TCRdist sequence similarity added in when clustering inside HLA-allele-positive subsets. For co-occurrence clustering, repertoires with fewer than 30,000 or more than 120,000 public chains were excluded, along with roughly 5 repertoires with anomalous nucleotide sharing. This is the immuneACCESS table as TCRdb keeps it, with only in-frame sequences that have V and J called. A part of the clones is gone; compared with another copy, unresolved V genes explain less than half, and the rest is unexplained. The V and J calls and clone size come from that table; D and trimming were worked out from the DNA. This sample gives 76,000 or so clones in total; about 81% of them show up just once. About 9.5% of the sample is held by the ten biggest clonotypes.

Study-level results and caveats: Presence/absence analyses assumed roughly uniform sequencing depth across donors, an assumption that may not hold. Across donors, most TCR sequences were observed very rarely, whereas some public TCRs were present in many individuals. For the cohort, immune exposure information was limited to CMV serostatus. When HLA alleles, especially DR and DQ, strongly co-occurred, TCR associations were difficult to assign to individual alleles. Because HLA typing was missing for some donors at each locus, association tests included only the typed subset. In an earlier analysis of approximately 590 of the donors, most TCR beta V segments appeared in productive rearrangements about 90% or about 30% of the time, broadly matching IMGT annotations. According to a later genetic analysis, donors in an Asian-associated ancestry cluster had fewer N-insertions in productive TCRs than the roughly 670-donor mean. Because counts were too low, roughly 16 rarely observed V segments, including chromosome 9 orphons, were left out of the earlier analysis of a few hundred of the donors. A further reported finding was that TCR beta sequences accurately predicted the HLA-A and HLA-B alleles for most subjects in the first cohort. A cluster of highly shared sequence variants was judged likely to be a technical artifact of the sequencing pipeline. The 87-base-pair reads could not distinguish some IMGT-functional V segments, including TRBV6-2 and TRBV6-3, so those segments were excluded. A later analysis found that HLA-associated TCR beta chains were more clonally expanded and had lower generation probabilities than equally common non-associated chains. An association between a missense DCLRE1C variant and V-gene and J-gene trimming of TCR beta chains was found in a later genetic analysis and replicated in an independent cohort. In a later analysis, most CMV-associated TCR beta chains were found to appear HLA-restricted, with HLA associations seemingly driven largely by CMV exposure. This cohort had only TCR beta chains sequenced, and the lack of alpha or paired-chain data limited which features could be detected. The study listed 150 to 200 TCR beta chains as associated with cytomegalovirus. In a later analysis, some 17,000 TCR beta sequences were associated with specific HLA alleles at a false discovery rate of 0.05. Several of the top co-occurrence clusters appeared to be linked to parvovirus B19, influenza, CMV and Epstein-Barr virus, according to a later analysis. A later analysis found that TCR association rates varied across HLA loci, with DRB1 alleles showing the most associated TCRs and HLA-C alleles the fewest. Linkage disequilibrium might explain the correlated functional status among segregating V segments, but an unknown experimental factor could not be excluded. According to the authors, the approach could potentially be generalized to other disease states and immunological phenotypes. Cytomegalovirus status was reported to be diagnosed by the classifier with high specificity and sensitivity in both the original and validation cohorts. A few of the identified cytomegalovirus-associated TCR beta chains were confirmed in vitro to be specific for cytomegalovirus antigens.

The CDR1 and CDR2 encoded by the germline V gene are SGDLS and YYNGEE. Including cysteine and phenylalanine, the CDR3 has 13 amino acids. Only CDR3 DNA remains: 39 bases, in frame from the first base. V gives up 0 bases and J gives up 11 bases, and the segment between their germline ends measures 14 bases. The cohort comprised 670 or so healthy bone marrow donors. All cohort members were sampled while nominally healthy, although unrecorded immune exposures were likely present. The donor was CMV seropositive and was included in the group of 290 or so seropositive cohort members. A peripheral blood sample was provided by each donor, and peripheral blood mononuclear cells were used for TCR beta sequencing. Genomic DNA extraction from the blood cell samples was performed with the Qiagen DNeasy Blood Extraction Kit. Points on this clone: Its target antigen remains unknown. No much larger clone is present one base from it, and per-base qualities are unavailable.

The V and J genes are TRBV9 and TRBJ1-1, and the D gene may be TRBD1, 6 bases matching. The TCR sequence derives from a woman in her thirties or forties in good health and CMV-seropositive. The sequencing input was PBMCs. The CDR3 region has the sequence CASSVDAGAIAFF. The DNA reads TGTGCCAGCAGCGTAGATGCGGGGGCGATTGCTTTCTTT.